The rows below give T cell receptor beta chains drawn from one sample of a study of blood T cell repertoires in COVID-19. Assay used: immunoSEQ multiplex PCR; TCRdb lists only in-frame clones, some missing. This sample has 50,000 to 55,000 clones, with 80% to 90% found just once. The sequenced material came from peripheral blood. Receptors originate from a man aged 60 to 69 with active COVID-19. CDR3s include the opening cysteine and the closing phenylalanine or tryptophan. D genes are given only for firm matches. The size entry is marked missing in some rows and otherwise reads once, few, many or a size class.

clone size | J gene | D gene | V gene | CDR3 DNA | CDR3 protein
. | TRBJ2-7 | . | TRBV18 | TGTGCCAGCTCACCCGCAGTTTCCTCCTACGAGCAGTACTTC | CASSPAVSSYEQYF
. | TRBJ1-2 | TRBD1 | TRBV27 | TGTGCCAGCAGTTTATTTGGGGACAGCTATGGCTACACCTTC | CASSLFGDSYGYTF
once | TRBJ2-2 | TRBD2 | TRBV20-1 | TGCAGTGCTAGTGGGACTAGCGGGAGCGTCGGGGAGCTGTTTTTT | CSASGTSGSVGELFF
. | TRBJ1-2 | TRBD1 | TRBV29-1 | TGCAGCGTTGAGCGGACAGGGGCCTCGGGCTACACCTTC | CSVERTGASGYTF
. | TRBJ2-7 | . | TRBV3-1/TRBV3-2 | TGTGCCAGCAGTCAAGGTCTCGAGCAGTACTTC | CASSQGLEQYF
. | TRBJ2-7 | TRBD2 | TRBV28 | TGTGCCAGCAGTTCAATACTAGCGGAAGAAGCCTACGAGCAGTACTTC | CASSSILAEEAYEQYF
once | TRBJ2-7 | . | TRBV11-2 | TGTGCCAGCAGCGACATCTTGGGCTACGAGCAGTACTTC | CASSDILGYEQYF
. | TRBJ2-3 | . | TRBV12-3/TRBV12-4 | TGTGCCAGCAGCTCACGCCCTGCGGATACGCAGTATTTT | CASSSRPADTQYF
. | TRBJ2-7 | TRBD1 | TRBV28 | TGTGCCAGCAGCCTACCAGGGGGCTACGAGCAGTACTTC | CASSLPGGYEQYF
. | TRBJ1-1 | . | TRBV7-3 | TGTGCCAGCGCGGATCGGGGTCCGGGCACTGAAGCTTTCTTT | CASADRGPGTEAFF
. | TRBJ2-1 | TRBD1 | TRBV9 | TGTGCCAGCAGCGTCACGACAGGGGGCTACAATGAGCAGTTCTTC | CASSVTTGGYNEQFF
. | TRBJ2-1 | TRBD1 | TRBV24-1 | TGTGCCACCAGCGCGAAGGGGACAGTATACAATGAGCAGTTCTTC | CATSAKGTVYNEQFF
. | TRBJ2-7 | . | TRBV12-3/TRBV12-4 | TGTGCCAGCAGTTTAGGCCTAGTATACGAGCAGTACTTC | CASSLGLVYEQYF
. | TRBJ2-3 | TRBD2 | TRBV19 | TGTGCCAGTAGTTCCCGGACTAGCGGGAGAGTGTATACGCAGTATTTT | CASSSRTSGRVYTQYF
. | TRBJ2-5 | . | TRBV20-1 | TGCAGTGCTAGTAGCAGGGAAGAGACCCAGTACTTC | CSASSREETQYF
. | TRBJ2-7 | TRBD2 | TRBV6-5 | TGTGCCAGCAGTTCCGGACTAGCCGCGCAGTACTTC | CASSSGLAAQYF
. | TRBJ1-1 | . | TRBV11-2 | TGTGCCAGCAGCACACAGGCCCCGAACACTGAAGCTTTCTTT | CASSTQAPNTEAFF
few | TRBJ2-7 | . | TRBV27 | TGTGCCAGCAGTTTAAGGGGCCCCTCCTACGAGCAGTACTTC | CASSLRGPSYEQYF
once | TRBJ1-4 | . | TRBV2 | TGTGCCAGCAGTGACGCCAGGGTTGGAGCTAATGAAAAACTGTTTTTT | CASSDARVGANEKLFF
. | TRBJ2-1 | TRBD2 | TRBV28 | TGTGCCAGCAGTCCACCGGGACTAGCGCTGAGGTTCGGGCAGTTCTTC | CASSPPGLALRFGQFF
. | TRBJ1-2 | TRBD1 | TRBV4-1 | TGCGCCAGCAGACGAGGGACAGGGGAAAGACTTAACTATGGCTACACCTTC | CASRRGTGERLNYGYTF
. | TRBJ2-2 | . | TRBV7-9 | TGTGCCAGCAGTAAACTAGCAGCCGGGGAGCTGTTTTTT | CASSKLAAGELFF
. | TRBJ2-1 | TRBD2 | TRBV7-2 | TGTGCCAGCAGCTTAGGTGTAGCGGGAGGGTCAGATGAGCAGTTCTTC | CASSLGVAGGSDEQFF
. | TRBJ2-5 | . | TRBV12-3/TRBV12-4 | TGTGCCAGTGGTCGGCTAGCAGAGACCCAGTACTTC | CASGRLAETQYF
. | TRBJ2-2 | TRBD1 | TRBV4-3 | TGCGCCAGCAGCCAAGTAGCGAGGGGGCTTCCCCGCTTCACCGGGGAGCTGTTTTTT | CASSQVARGLPRFTGELFF
. | TRBJ2-7 | . | TRBV21-1 | TGTGCCAGCAGCAACGGGACAGCTCCCTACGAGCAGTACTTC | CASSNGTAPYEQYF
. | TRBJ2-5 | . | TRBV15 | TGTGCCACCAGCAGAGATCTGGCCAACCAAGAGACCCAGTACTTC | CATSRDLANQETQYF
. | TRBJ1-5 | TRBD1 | TRBV28 | TGTGCCAGCAGCCGGACAGGGGAGAATCAGCCCCAGCATTTT | CASSRTGENQPQHF
. | TRBJ2-1 | TRBD2 | TRBV6-1 | TGTGCCAGCAGTGAATACCGCGGGAGCAGGAGCAATGAGCAGTTCTTC | CASSEYRGSRSNEQFF
. | TRBJ2-7 | TRBD2 | TRBV6-2/TRBV6-3 | TGTGCCAGCAGTTACTCCTTAGCGGGAGGAACCTACGAGCAGTACTTC | CASSYSLAGGTYEQYF
once | TRBJ1-1 | TRBD1 | TRBV7-9 | TGTGCCAGCAGCTCCGGACAGGGAGGGCACACTGAAGCTTTCTTT | CASSSGQGGHTEAFF
. | TRBJ2-7 | TRBD2 | TRBV18 | TGTGCCAGCTCACACCTCTTTAGCGGGAGCTACGGGCAGTACTTC | CASSHLFSGSYGQYF
. | TRBJ2-2 | . | TRBV6-1 | TGTGCCAGCAGTGAAGCAGGGGCCGGGGAGCTGTTTTTT | CASSEAGAGELFF
. | TRBJ2-1 | . | TRBV18 | TGTGCCAGCTCACCACCGCGAGGGATCCGCTCCTACAATGAGCAGTTCTTC | CASSPPRGIRSYNEQFF
. | TRBJ2-3 | . | TRBV4-3 | TGCGCCAGCAGCCAAGATGTCAGAACAGATACGCAGTATTTT | CASSQDVRTDTQYF
. | TRBJ1-2 | . | TRBV6-5 | TGTGCCAGCATGAAGGCAGGGGATAGGAACTATGGCTACACCTTC | CASMKAGDRNYGYTF
. | TRBJ1-4 | TRBD1 | TRBV30 | TGTGCCTGGAGTGCGCCCGGGACAGGGGCACATGAAAAACTGTTTTTT | CAWSAPGTGAHEKLFF
. | TRBJ2-3 | . | TRBV5-4 | TGTGCCAGCAGCAGACAGAGTAGCACAGATACGCAGTATTTT | CASSRQSSTDTQYF
. | TRBJ1-5 | . | TRBV29-1 | TGCAGCGTCTCGGGGGGCGAACGGCAGCCCCAGCATTTT | CSVSGGERQPQHF
. | TRBJ2-1 | . | TRBV5-1 | TGCGCCAGCAGCTACCTTGGACTGAGCTCCTACAATGAGCAGTTCTTC | CASSYLGLSSYNEQFF
. | TRBJ2-1 | . | TRBV30 | TGTGCCTGGAGTGTACTAAGGCTAGCGAGCTACAATGAGCAGTTCTTC | CAWSVLRLASYNEQFF
. | TRBJ1-5 | . | TRBV27 | TGTGCCAGCAGTGCCCGGAGTTCCAATCAGCCCCAGCATTTT | CASSARSSNQPQHF
. | TRBJ2-3 | TRBD2 | TRBV7-8 | TGTGCCAGCAGCCTAGGACCAGCGGGAGGCGCCTTCAGTCCGGATACGCAGTATTTT | CASSLGPAGGAFSPDTQYF
. | TRBJ2-7 | . | TRBV6-6 | TGTGCCAGCAGTTACAGGGGGAACTCCTACGAGCAGTACTTC | CASSYRGNSYEQYF
. | TRBJ2-1 | TRBD2 | TRBV7-9 | TGTGCCAGCAGCTTAGACGGCGGGAGGGCCTACAATGAGCAGTTCTTC | CASSLDGGRAYNEQFF
once | TRBJ2-3 | TRBD1 | TRBV29-1 | TGCAGCGTTGATGGGACAGGGGGCAATACGCAGTATTTT | CSVDGTGGNTQYF
. | TRBJ2-7 | . | TRBV10-3 | TGTGCCATCAGCCCGGACACAAGTTTCTACGAGCAGTACTTC | CAISPDTSFYEQYF
. | TRBJ2-2 | . | TRBV30 | TGTGCCTGGGGAGGGGGCCTGAACACCGGGGAGCTGTTTTTT | CAWGGGLNTGELFF
. | TRBJ2-1 | TRBD2 | TRBV9 | TGTGCCAGCAGCCCCACTAGCGTGAGCTCCTACAATGAGCAGTTCTTC | CASSPTSVSSYNEQFF
. | TRBJ2-7 | . | TRBV12-3/TRBV12-4 | TGTGCCAGCCGGGGAGGGGGCTCCTACGAGCAGTACTTC | CASRGGGSYEQYF
. | TRBJ2-1 | . | TRBV28 | TGTGCCAGCAGTTCCATATTCGGGGGAAACAATGAGCAGTTCTTC | CASSSIFGGNNEQFF
. | TRBJ2-3 | . | TRBV28 | TGTGCCAGCAGTTACCCAGGCACAGATACGCAGTATTTT | CASSYPGTDTQYF
. | TRBJ2-1 | TRBD2 | TRBV19 | TGTGCCAGTAGTATAACTCGGGGAGGGTTCACCTACAATGAGCAGTTCTTC | CASSITRGGFTYNEQFF
. | TRBJ2-3 | . | TRBV3-1/TRBV3-2 | TGTGCCAGCAGGGAAGGCGGACAAGGGCCGCAGTATTTT | CASREGGQGPQYF
. | TRBJ1-6 | . | TRBV28 | TGTGCCAGCAGACCCACAGGGAATTCACCCCTCCACTTT | CASRPTGNSPLHF
. | TRBJ2-5 | TRBD2 | TRBV9 | TGTGCCAGCAGCGTAGGTCTAGCGGCAAACCAAGAGACCCAGTACTTC | CASSVGLAANQETQYF
once | TRBJ2-6 | . | TRBV6-5 | TGTGCCAGCAGCCGTTTTTCTGGGGCCAACGTCCTGACTTTC | CASSRFSGANVLTF
. | TRBJ2-5 | TRBD1 | TRBV11-3 | TGTGCCAGCAGCGTCCCCTTGGGGACAGCGCAAGAGACCCAGTACTTC | CASSVPLGTAQETQYF